This TCR beta chain emerged from a study of OX40 agonist ivuxolimab in advanced cancers. Study-level information: Hepatocellular carcinoma, melanoma, renal cell or head and neck cancer was diagnosed in the dose-escalation patients. Participants could have had prior anti-PD-1, anti-PD-L1 or anti-CTLA-4 therapy, and more than 35% had some. Points from the study as a whole: More expanded clones were seen, on average, in CD8+ T cells than in CD4+. Both CD4+ and CD8+ T cell populations in blood had undergone clonal expansion by week 6 at 0.1 to 3.0 mg/kg.

Generated by immunoSEQ multiplex PCR, the TCRdb table keeps only in-frame clones and is missing some. The table shows about 26,000 clones, with roughly 90% occurring only once. A word on this clone: Its antigen remains unidentified.

This CDR3 region has 13 residues. In germline, CDR1 is LNHDA, CDR2 SQIVND (reference sequence). J gave up 6 bases and V 10 bases, and 4 bases lay outside the gene matches. Sequences were derived from CD4+ or CD8+ T cells sorted from blood, sampled in a trial of the OX40 agonist ivuxolimab. The sequence came from an adult with an advanced solid tumor such as melanoma, head and neck, liver or kidney cancer. This sequence joins TRBV19 and TRBJ2-2; the match to TRBD1 covers 11 bases. CDR3 in DNA: TGTGCCACCGGACAGGGGGCGGCCGGGGAGCTGTTTTTT. As protein: CATGQGAAGELFF.